The present TCR beta chain was sequenced within a study of blood T cell repertoires in COVID-19 (dated by TCRdb to the early 2020s). For the wider study: Collaborator samples came from the United States, Italy and Spain and covered acute and convalescent phases of COVID-19. The material from the prospective study consisted of cDNA or gDNA derived from T cells, B-cell-depleted T cells, or PBMCs. The dataset comprised deeply sampled blood TCRbeta repertoires from subjects exposed to, actively infected with, or recovered from COVID-19. The repertoires were released in a freely available public database meant as a resource for research on the immune response to SARS-CoV-2. Samples were obtained from the ongoing ImmuneRACE study (first 160 participants) and from 1,200 or so subjects provided by 6 global collaborators. Nearly every sample came with metadata listing a de-identified subject ID, COVID-19 status, age in years and sex. Where available, HLA class I and class II types were taken from metadata supplied by the sample provider and were not determined by assay-based typing. Beyond this particular receptor, the publication reports: The amount of clinical and demographic metadata varied by source and participant and was provided uncurated.

TCRbeta CDR3 regions were amplified from genomic DNA using the immunoSEQ Assay, a bias-controlled multiplex PCR. The source study handled its data this way. The number of nucleated cells in each sample was estimated from the amplification of reference gene primers within the assay. To quantify the absolute abundance of each unique TCRbeta CDR3 rearrangement, sequence reads were collapsed and filtered. Productive Simpson clonality was computed per sample as the square root of Simpson's diversity index over productive rearrangements. TCRdb took over this immuneACCESS table, retaining in-frame rearrangements with V and J assigned. Such tables are incomplete; in checked studies, under half of the missing clones stem from an unresolved V gene, and the remainder is unexplained. Clonal size and the V and J genes are those of that table, whereas D and trimming came from the DNA. The sample table holds roughly 290,000 clones, of which approximately 86% were seen once. The ten biggest clones cover around 4% of the sample.

A word on this clone: It has no known antigen specificity. No per-base quality is available; no much larger clone lies one base away.

The collaborating institutions used their own protocols to collect whole blood in K2EDTA tubes. For TCRbeta analysis, collaborator samples were shipped as frozen whole blood, as isolated PBMCs, or as DNA extracted from either sample type. Reading the germline V gene gives CDR1 SGHRS and CDR2 YFSETQ. Taken from cysteine to phenylalanine, the CDR3 has 14 residues. CDR3 DNA is the only sequence kept; it has 42 bases, read in frame from the first base. Trimming accounts for 4 bases at V and 2 bases at J, while the number of junction bases matched to no gene is 3. The sequence was obtained from a woman between 45 and 60 years old with active or convalescent COVID-19. The chain is made from TRBV5-1 and TRBJ2-4, and TRBD1 aligns with 7 junction nucleotides. The sample consisted of peripheral blood. In nucleotides, the sequence is TGCGCCAGCAGCCTCAGGGGGTCCAAAAACATTCAGTACTTC. The resulting protein is CASSLRGSKNIQYF.